Shown below are 27 T cell receptor beta chains from a single sample sequenced in a study of shared clonotypes between healthy human individuals (dated by TCRdb to about 2020). Library creation used the immunoSEQ multiplex PCR assay. TCRdb provides this immuneACCESS table in a form limited to in-frame rearrangements. Some clones are lacking; in checked studies, under half of them reflect an unresolved V gene, and why the rest are absent is not known. Across this sample there are some 2.1 million clones, with around 95% seen only once. Roughly 0.13% of the sample belongs to the ten largest clones. Sequencing was performed on naive CD4+ T cells sorted from blood. The cell subset or site label for this specimen denotes: CD45RA+ positively selected. These receptors were collected from a man between 18 and 35 years old in good health.

The chain couples TRBV5-3 to TRBJ2-2; TRBD1 matches at 7 bases. TRBV5-3 is identified as an open reading frame with a role that is uncertain. Trimming at V came to 8 bases and at J to 4 bases, leaving 8 bases not matched to a gene. The CDR3 has 14 amino acids. The CDR3, as DNA: TGTGCCAGCAAAAAGGGACAGTCCACCGGGGAGCTGTTTTTT. Its translation is CASKKGQSTGELFF.

This chain uses TRBV19 with TRBJ1-2; no firm D call. V lost 4 bases, J lost 11 bases, and 14 bases lay in between. CDR3 length: 12 residues. Per germline, CDR1 LNHDA and CDR2 SQIVND (reference sequence). This CDR3 reads CASSTPIRSYTF. The CDR3 DNA sequence: TGTGCCAGTAGTACTCCAATCCGGAGTTACACCTTC.

The chain combines TRBV18 with TRBJ1-3; no clear D. CDR1 and CDR2 from the germline V gene are KGHSH and LQKENI. The ends were cut back, 3 bases at V and 3 bases at J, with 12 bases in the middle. The CDR3 extends over 15 amino acids. The CDR3 bases are TGTGCCAGCTCACCCCTAGGAGGGAATGGAAACACCATATATTTT. Amino acid sequence: CASSPLGGNGNTIYF.

The rearrangement links TRBV5-1 to TRBJ2-7; TRBD1 is a possible D gene (5 bases). Trimming left V 0 bases short and J 2 bases short, with 9 bases between. This CDR3 region has 14 residues. In germline, CDR1 is SGHRS, CDR2 YFSETQ. CDR3 DNA sequence: TGCGCCAGCAGCTTGGTGGACATGACCTACGAGCAGTACTTC. Amino acid sequence: CASSLVDMTYEQYF.

The J gene is TRBJ2-7, the V gene TRBV7-8; 7 bases are shared with TRBD1. The ends lost 6 bases at V and 2 bases at J; junction bases unmatched: 10. This CDR3 contains 15 residues. From germline, CDR1 is SGHVS and CDR2 FQNEAQ. CDR3 sequence (DNA): TGTGCCAGCAGTTATACAGGGGTAAACACCTACGAGCAGTACTTC. It is translated as CASSYTGVNTYEQYF.

CDR3 sequence (DNA): TGTGCCAGCACAGGGAGCTCCTACGAGCAGTACTTC. Amino acids: CASTGSSYEQYF. The chain has TRBV2 and TRBJ2-7; D possibly uses TRBD1 or TRBD2 (5 bases each). The CDR3 contains 12 residues. Trimming took off 7 bases at V and 0 bases at J, with 7 bases between the two ends. Germline CDR1 reads SNHLY; CDR2 reads FYNNEI.

The J gene is TRBJ2-5, the V gene TRBV7-2; 12 bases fit TRBD1. Germline V lookup: CDR1 SGHTA, CDR2 FQGNSA. The CDR3 is 16 residues long. V lost 5 bases and J lost 4; bases outside the gene matches: 8. The CDR3 protein is CASSEGTGGLSETQYF. CDR3 coding DNA: TGTGCCAGCAGCGAGGGGACAGGGGGCCTGTCAGAGACCCAGTACTTC.

This clone has only one observation. The chain uses TRBV30 and TRBJ2-1; perhaps D is TRBD1 or TRBD2 (5 bases each). Trimming removed 2 bases from V and 1 base from J, with 18 bases in between. The CDR3 extends over 17 amino acids. Germline values: CDR1 GTSNPN, CDR2 SVGIG (reference sequence). The CDR3 DNA reads as TGTGCCTGGAGTCACTCTCTGAGGGGCTTTTCCTACAATGAGCAGTTCTTC. It encodes CAWSHSLRGFSYNEQFF.

V is TRBV5-4 and J is TRBJ2-5; 13 bases map to TRBD2. V trimming: 5 bases; J trimming: 1 base; junction bases outside the gene matches: 5. CDR1 SGHNT and CDR2 YYREEE come from the germline V gene (reference sequence). This CDR3 contains 16 residues. The CDR3 protein is CASRFTSGRAQETQYF. The CDR3 DNA follows: TGTGCCAGCAGATTTACTAGCGGGAGGGCCCAAGAGACCCAGTACTTC.

This clone was counted a single time. V usage is TRBV5-6 and J usage is TRBJ2-2, with 8 bases that match TRBD1. Germline-derived CDR1 and CDR2 are SGHDT and YYEEEE. This CDR3 has 18 amino acids. Trimming removed 7 bases from V and 6 bases from J; junction bases left unmatched: 20. The chain's CDR3 is CASGRRQGRLSSAGELFF. As DNA, the CDR3 is TGTGCCAGCGGACGACGACAGGGGCGCCTATCAAGCGCCGGGGAGCTGTTTTTT. Variable domain in full (rest from reference TRBV5-6 and TRBJ2-2): DAGVTQSPTHLIKTRGQQVTLRCSPKSGHDTVSWYQQALGQGPQFIFQYYEEEERQRGNFPDRFSGHQFPNYSSELNVNALLLGDSALYLCASGRRQGRLSSAGELFFGEGSRLTVL.

The chain links TRBV5-4 to TRBJ2-7, with a possible D match to TRBD2 (6 bases). CDR1 and CDR2 from the germline V gene are SGHNT and YYREEE (reference sequence). CDR3 length equals 14 residues. Deletions cut 4 bases from V and 7 bases from J, with 18 bases between. The CDR3: CASSIASVMGEQYF. The CDR3, as DNA: TGTGCCAGCAGCATCGCTAGCGTTATGGGAGAGCAGTACTTC.

The chain employs TRBV5-1 and TRBJ2-5, with TRBD2 identical over 7 bases. Germline CDR1 is SGHRS and CDR2 is YFSETQ. The CDR3 is made up of 16 amino acids. Trimming cost V 4 bases and J 9 bases; bases outside gene matches: 18. CDR3 DNA sequence: TGCGCCAGCAGCATAGGTGAAGCGGGGAGGTCATGGGCCCAGTACTTC. Residues: CASSIGEAGRSWAQYF.

This sequence joins TRBV5-6 and TRBJ1-5; 9 bases match TRBD1. The CDR3 consists of 15 residues. Trimming cost V 4 bases and J 6 bases; bases outside gene matches: 8. CDR1 SGHDT and CDR2 YYEEEE come from the germline V gene. The CDR3 DNA is TGTGCCAGCAGCCTGTCCGGGACAGGGCTTCAGCCCCAGCATTTT. This codes for CASSLSGTGLQPQHF.

Details on this clone: This sample also contains other DNA sequences that code for the same CDR3. V gene TRBV30 combines with J gene TRBJ2-3; a possible D gene is TRBD2 (6 bases). The CDR3 extends over 15 amino acids. Germline V gene sequence: CDR1 GTSNPN, CDR2 SVGIG (reference sequence). V lost 0 bases, J lost 1 base, and 11 bases lay in between. Written as DNA, the CDR3 is TGTGCCTGGAGTGTAAGATTAGCGGGCACAGATACGCAGTATTTT. It codes for CAWSVRLAGTDTQYF.

The rearrangement joins TRBV7-9 to TRBJ2-7; D ambiguous. Germline values: CDR1 SEHNR, CDR2 FQNEAQ (reference sequence). The CDR3 is 13 amino acids. V lost 0 bases and J 2 bases, leaving 5 bases between the germline ends. This chain's CDR3 is CASSLAVAYEQYF. Here the CDR3 DNA reads TGTGCCAGCAGCTTAGCGGTTGCCTACGAGCAGTACTTC.

The chain is built from TRBV5-1 and TRBJ1-1; 9 nucleotides agree with TRBD1. V shed 4 bases and J 2 bases; nucleotides not matched to a gene: 6. The V gene's germline CDR1 is SGHRS and CDR2 YFSETQ. The CDR3 is made up of 15 amino acids. CDR3 sequence reads: CASSKGTGLNTEAFF. The DNA for the CDR3 is TGCGCCAGCAGCAAGGGGACAGGGCTAAACACTGAAGCTTTCTTT.

The chain recombines TRBV13 with TRBJ1-1; D unclear. V gave up 0 bases and J gave up 0 bases, with 8 bases separating them. The CDR3 is 15 residues long. Germline lookup yields CDR1 PRHDT and CDR2 FYEKMQ (reference sequence). The CDR3 nucleotides are TGTGCCAGCAGCTTAGGTCCAGAGATGAACACTGAAGCTTTCTTT. Residues: CASSLGPEMNTEAFF.

The chain recombines TRBV28 with TRBJ1-5, with a tentative D call TRBD1 (5 bases). Germline V gene sequence: CDR1 MDHEN, CDR2 SYDVKM. Trimming left V 2 bases short and J 6 bases short, with 11 bases between. The CDR3 loop spans 14 amino acids. CDR3: CASSLGRGRQPQHF. The CDR3 nucleotides read TGTGCCAGCAGTTTAGGGAGGGGCCGTCAGCCCCAGCATTTT.

On this clone itself: The same CDR3 also results from other DNA sequences found in this sample. CDR3 DNA: TGCGCCAGCAGCTTGGAACAGGGGGATGAAAAACTGTTTTTT. Translation gives CASSLEQGDEKLFF. The rearrangement uses TRBV5-1 and TRBJ1-4; 8 bases agree with TRBD1. V dropped 0 bases and J dropped 6; count of bases not matched to a gene: 1. The germline CDR1 and CDR2 sequences are SGHRS and YFSETQ. The CDR3 covers 14 residues.

The CDR3 spells CASSLGPSNEQFF. The CDR3 coding sequence is TGTGCCAGCAGCTTGGGGCCTAGCAATGAGCAGTTCTTC. The chain employs TRBV7-2 and TRBJ2-1, with D possibly being TRBD1 (5 bases). The CDR3 length is 13 residues. Germline lookup yields CDR1 SGHTA and CDR2 FQGNSA. V shed 3 bases and J shed 6 bases, with 9 bases lying between them.

This clone has at least ten counts. This same CDR3 is encoded by further DNA sequences in the sample. The chain is built from TRBV29-1 and TRBJ1-1; D gene ambiguous. Germline V gives CDR1 SQVTM, CDR2 ANQGSEA. The CDR3 loop spans 12 amino acids. Trimming took off 4 bases at V and 0 bases at J, with 6 bases between the two ends. The CDR3 nucleotides read TGCAGCGTTGTGGGCATGAACACTGAAGCTTTCTTT. As protein: CSVVGMNTEAFF.

Remarks on this clone: The sample carries other DNA sequences with the same CDR3. The chain recombines TRBV6-1 with TRBJ1-5, with TRBD1 as a possible D gene (6 bases). Germline V gives CDR1 MNHNS, CDR2 SASEGT. This CDR3 is 13 amino acids long. Trimming pared 4 bases from V and 6 bases from J, leaving 10 bases between. CDR3 amino acids: CASSGQVSQPQHF. DNA for the CDR3: TGTGCCAGCAGTGGACAGGTGTCTCAGCCCCAGCATTTT.

This chain links TRBV7-8 with TRBJ2-1; 9 positions agree with TRBD2. Trimming removed 1 base from V and 5 bases from J; junction bases left unmatched: 6. The germline CDR1 and CDR2 sequences are SGHVS and FQNEAQ. The CDR3 runs 16 residues. This CDR3 is CASSLGLAGLHNEQFF. In DNA form, the CDR3 reads TGTGCCAGCAGCTTAGGGCTAGCGGGACTCCACAATGAGCAGTTCTTC.

Only one count was recorded for this clone. The chain employs TRBV7-2 and TRBJ2-2; D tentatively reads TRBD1 or TRBD2 (5 bases each). Germline V gives CDR1 SGHTA, CDR2 FQGNSA. The CDR3 has 16 residues. V lost 4 bases and J lost 6, with 18 bases in between. DNA for the CDR3: TGTGCCAGCAGCTCGACGGGACCTCACGTGGCCGGGGAGCTGTTTTTT. Translation: CASSSTGPHVAGELFF.

V and J are TRBV2 and TRBJ2-3, with a possible D match to TRBD2 (6 bases). The CDR3 runs to 14 residues. Germline values: CDR1 SNHLY, CDR2 FYNNEI. Trimming removed 8 bases at V and 7 bases at J, with 19 bases between. The DNA for the CDR3 is TGTGCCAGCCTCGAAAGGGGAGGCCTGTATACGCAGTATTTT. Its translation: CASLERGGLYTQYF.

The chain couples TRBV11-2 to TRBJ1-1; unclear D gene. V lost 5 bases and J 1 base, leaving 11 bases between the germline ends. CDR1 and CDR2 (germline): SGHAT, FQNNGV. The CDR3 is 14 amino acids. The CDR3 DNA is TGTGCCAGCAGCCTCCGTGGGCCGAACACTGAAGCTTTCTTT. Its translation: CASSLRGPNTEAFF.

The J gene is TRBJ2-7, the V gene TRBV7-2; 11 nucleotides line up with TRBD2. The CDR3 is made up of 16 amino acids. Trimming at V came to 4 bases and at J to 4 bases, leaving 9 bases not matched to a gene. Germline V CDR1 and CDR2: SGHTA, FQGNSA. CDR3 in DNA: TGTGCCAGCAGCTCCCCACTAGCGGGAGAGTGGTACGAGCAGTACTTC. Amino acids: CASSSPLAGEWYEQYF.